The T cell receptor beta chain described here comes from a study of blood T cell repertoires in COVID-19. Study-wide background: Samples taken during acute and convalescent COVID-19 were collected in the United States, Italy and Spain. PBMCs, B-cell-depleted T cells, or T cells were the source of the cDNA or gDNA that made up the material.

The ends were cut back, 4 bases at V and 2 bases at J, with 13 bases in the middle. The CDR3 spans 15 residues. The germline V gene encodes CDR1 SGHRS and CDR2 YFSETQ. This clone has just a few counts. Methods used by the authors: Estimation of nucleated cell counts relied on the amplification of reference gene primers. Method: immunoSEQ multiplex PCR; TCRdb's copy keeps in-frame clones and lacks some. Clone size and the V and J calls come from that table; the DNA yielded D and trimming. The sample contains about 130,000 clones, roughly 74% of which appear only once. The genes are TRBV5-1 and TRBJ1-3; the D gene is possibly TRBD1 (6 bases). The source is a man aged 60-69 years with acute or convalescent COVID-19. Sequencing was performed on peripheral blood. CDR3 residues: CASSQNREPGNTIYF. The CDR3 region has the DNA TGCGCCAGCAGCCAGAACAGGGAACCTGGAAACACCATATATTTT. The variable domain in full, completed from reference TRBV5-1 and TRBJ1-3, reads KAGVTQTPRYLIKTRGQQVTLSCSPISGHRSVSWYQQTPGQGLQFLFEYFSETQRNKGNFPGRFSGRQFSNSRSEMNVSTLELGDSALYLCASSQNREPGNTIYFGEGSWLTVV.